This T cell receptor beta chain was sequenced during a study of identical twins. Broader study findings: Cross-sectional statistics, not tracking of the same donors, supported the conclusions.

The CDR3 runs 12 residues. Germline values: CDR1 SGHDT, CDR2 YYEEEE. V lost 2 bases and J lost 8, with 9 bases in between. Via MiXCR, TCRdb re-called the 5' RACE reads, giving one row per CDR3 protein. This table has about 340,000 distinct CDR3 sequences, 10% to 15% appearing once. This clonotype has a handful of counts. The antigen is undetermined. This same sample was also part of a study on yellow fever vaccine responses in identical twins.

The chain uses TRBV5-6 and TRBJ2-3, with D unresolved. Sample: CD8+ T cells sorted from blood. The sequence was obtained from a woman between 18 and 30 years old in good health. The CDR3 sequence: CASSFGFFTQYF. In DNA, the CDR3 is TGTGCCAGCAGCTTTGGGTTCTTTACGCAGTATTTT.